The rows below give T cell receptor beta chains drawn from one sample of a study of blood T cell repertoires in COVID-19. Libraries were prepared by immunoSEQ multiplex PCR; TCRdb keeps only in-frame clonotypes and omits some of them. The profile shows fewer than 700,000 clones, about 88% of them singletons. The sequencing input was peripheral blood. Receptor source: a woman aged 45-60 years with COVID-19, enrolled during active disease. Both conserved end residues are part of each CDR3. The D gene is left open where the match is weak. Clone size is not always given. Where it is, it says once, few, many or a class for expanded clones.

j_call clone_size d_call v_call cdr3_aa cdr3_nt
TRBJ2-1 - TRBD2 TRBV7-2 CASSPSSGGGLKQFF TGTGCCAGCAGCCCATCCTCCGGGGGGGGGCTCAAGCAGTTCTTC
TRBJ2-3 once - TRBV12-3/TRBV12-4 CASRMSSDTQYF TGTGCCAGCAGGATGAGTTCAGATACGCAGTATTTT
TRBJ1-1 - - TRBV5-1 CASRPSLGARSEAFF TGCGCCAGCAGGCCCTCTTTGGGGGCGAGGTCTGAAGCTTTCTTT
TRBJ1-2 once - TRBV6-5 CASSRAYREPGGYTF TGTGCCAGCAGCAGAGCCTACAGGGAACCGGGGGGCTACACCTTC
TRBJ2-3 - - TRBV3-1/TRBV3-2 CASSQEAGMYTQYF TGTGCCAGCAGCCAAGAAGCAGGCATGTATACGCAGTATTTT
TRBJ2-5 - - TRBV11-1 CASSDFGGDRETQYF TGTGCCAGCAGCGATTTCGGAGGCGACCGGGAGACCCAGTACTTC
TRBJ1-2 once TRBD1 TRBV24-1 CATSEVDRPDGYTF TGTGCCACCAGTGAGGTGGACAGGCCTGATGGCTACACCTTC
TRBJ1-2 - TRBD1 TRBV10-3 CAISGPGQGRDGYTF TGTGCCATCAGTGGGCCGGGACAGGGAAGGGATGGCTACACCTTC
TRBJ1-4 - TRBD1 TRBV19 CASRTGLNEKLFF TGTGCCAGTCGGACAGGGCTTAATGAAAAACTGTTTTTT
TRBJ2-5 - TRBD1 TRBV27 CASSSGQGIEETQYF TGTGCCAGCAGTTCCGGACAGGGGATTGAAGAGACCCAGTACTTC
TRBJ1-1 - - TRBV12-3/TRBV12-4 CASSLERGPGAFF TGTGCCAGCAGTTTAGAACGGGGTCCGGGAGCTTTCTTT
TRBJ2-7 - TRBD1 TRBV19 CASSTTGQGGYEQYF TGTGCCAGTAGTACAACGGGACAGGGGGGATACGAGCAGTACTTC
TRBJ2-1 - TRBD1 TRBV5-1 CASSLIVGQGGEQFF TGCGCCAGCAGCTTGATTGTGGGACAGGGCGGTGAGCAGTTCTTC
TRBJ1-2 - - TRBV24-1 CATSDLQPGDYGYTF TGTGCCACCAGTGATTTGCAACCAGGCGACTATGGCTACACCTTC
TRBJ2-7 - - TRBV6-4 CASSVEGGYEQYF TGTGCCAGCAGTGTGGAGGGTGGCTACGAGCAGTACTTC
TRBJ2-3 once - TRBV11-2 CASMGPTDTQYF TGTGCCAGCATGGGCCCCACAGATACGCAGTATTTT
TRBJ1-2 few TRBD1 TRBV12-5 CASGDRSYGYTF TGTGCTAGTGGGGACAGGAGCTATGGCTACACCTTC
TRBJ2-1 - - TRBV27 CASSLSPGDGSYNEQFF TGTGCCAGCAGTTTATCTCCGGGAGACGGATCCTACAATGAGCAGTTCTTC
TRBJ2-2 once TRBD1 TRBV10-2 CASRGQGGPGELFF TGCGCCAGCAGGGGACAGGGGGGTCCCGGGGAGCTGTTTTTT
TRBJ1-2 - - TRBV14 CASSQGHTGYTF TGTGCCAGCAGCCAAGGACATACAGGCTACACCTTC
TRBJ1-6 - - TRBV18 CASSPEQAQNSPLHF TGTGCCAGCTCACCAGAACAGGCTCAAAATTCACCCCTCCACTTT
TRBJ1-3 - TRBD1 TRBV5-1 CASSHGTGGNSGNTIYF TGCGCCAGCAGCCACGGGACAGGGGGGAACTCTGGAAACACCATATATTTT
TRBJ1-1 - - TRBV3-1/TRBV3-2 CASSPTGDLGSEAFF TGTGCCAGCAGCCCTACCGGGGATTTGGGGTCTGAAGCTTTCTTT
TRBJ2-7 - TRBD2 TRBV27 CASRHRPTSTYEQYF TGTGCCAGCAGGCACAGACCGACTAGCACCTACGAGCAGTACTTC
TRBJ1-1 - TRBD1 TRBV19 CASSSRDRGLQDTEAFF TGTGCCAGTAGTAGCCGGGACAGGGGGCTCCAGGACACTGAAGCTTTCTTT
TRBJ1-4 - - TRBV27 CASRFSGSRHEKLFF TGTGCCAGCAGATTCTCCGGGTCGCGGCATGAAAAACTGTTTTTT
TRBJ2-7 - - TRBV9 CASSSRFEGSYEQYF TGTGCCAGCAGCTCAAGGTTTGAGGGTTCCTACGAGCAGTACTTC
TRBJ2-3 once TRBD2 TRBV5-1 CASSLLAGGTDTQYF TGCGCCAGCAGCTTGCTAGCGGGGGGCACAGATACGCAGTATTTT
TRBJ2-3 - TRBD2 TRBV4-2 CASSLSSGGPPDTQYF TGTGCCAGCAGTCTATCTAGCGGGGGGCCCCCAGATACGCAGTATTTT
TRBJ1-1 - - TRBV30 CAWSVQGTEAFF TGTGCCTGGAGTGTGCAGGGGACTGAAGCTTTCTTT
TRBJ1-3 - - TRBV15 CATSGGGYSGNTIYF TGTGCCACCAGCGGGGGGGGTTACTCTGGAAACACCATATATTTT
TRBJ1-1 - TRBD1 TRBV9 CASSALDRGRTEAFF TGTGCCAGCAGCGCCCTTGACAGGGGAAGGACTGAAGCTTTCTTT
TRBJ2-1 - TRBD1 TRBV18 CASSPYRDRGGNEQFF TGTGCCAGCTCACCTTACCGGGACAGGGGCGGCAATGAGCAGTTCTTC
TRBJ2-3 many TRBD1 TRBV6-5 CASRTGSTDTQYF TGTGCCAGCCGGACAGGGAGCACAGATACGCAGTATTTT
TRBJ1-1 - - TRBV5-5 CASSVVPGTMNTEAFF TGTGCCAGCAGCGTCGTCCCCGGGACAATGAACACTGAAGCTTTCTTT
TRBJ1-1 - TRBD1 TRBV7-9 CASSDPGQGAPEAFF TGTGCCAGCAGCGACCCAGGACAGGGGGCTCCTGAAGCTTTCTTT
TRBJ1-6 - - TRBV6-5 CASRRGYNSPLHF TGTGCCAGCAGGCGGGGTTATAATTCACCCCTCCACTTT
TRBJ1-2 few - TRBV2 CASSSNYYGYTF TGTGCCAGCAGTTCAAATTACTATGGCTACACCTTC
TRBJ2-7 - - TRBV5-5 CASSLGQGIEQYF TGTGCCAGCAGCTTGGGGCAGGGTATCGAGCAGTACTTC
TRBJ2-3 - TRBD2 TRBV11-2 CASSPLRERLAGNTDTQYF TGTGCCAGCAGCCCCCTTCGAGAGCGACTAGCGGGCAACACAGATACGCAGTATTTT
TRBJ2-1 - - TRBV7-8 CASSLGPAAGLYNEQFF TGTGCCAGCAGCTTAGGCCCCGCGGCGGGACTCTACAATGAGCAGTTCTTC
TRBJ2-2 - TRBD2 TRBV19 CRGGTGELFF TGTCGGGGGGGCACCGGGGAGCTGTTTTTT
TRBJ2-7 once TRBD2 TRBV4-1 CASSQGLAGGNPYEQYF TGCGCCAGCAGCCAGGGACTAGCGGGGGGCAACCCCTACGAGCAGTACTTC
TRBJ2-1 - - TRBV24-1 CATRGGGNEQFF TGTGCCACCAGGGGGGGTGGGAATGAGCAGTTCTTC
TRBJ1-1 - TRBD1 TRBV30 CAWSPTGGTAFF TGTGCCTGGAGTCCCACAGGGGGCACGGCTTTCTTT
TRBJ2-3 - TRBD2 TRBV27 CASTKGRVPTDTQYF TGTGCCAGCACTAAAGGGAGGGTCCCCACAGATACGCAGTATTTT
TRBJ2-7 - - TRBV9 CASSPGELRSYEQYF TGTGCCAGCAGCCCAGGGGAACTCCGCTCCTACGAGCAGTACTTC
TRBJ1-6 - - TRBV9 CASSERPGHDDLHF TGTGCCAGCAGCGAAAGACCGGGACATGACGATCTCCACTTT
TRBJ2-7 - - TRBV6-1 CASSEVSTANYEQYF TGTGCCAGCAGTGAAGTCAGTACAGCTAACTACGAGCAGTACTTC
TRBJ1-1 - - TRBV5-8 CASSFDQGRRWTEAFF TGTGCCAGCAGCTTTGATCAGGGGCGCCGATGGACTGAAGCTTTCTTT
TRBJ1-1 - - TRBV19 CAAETPGRTEAFF TGTGCCGCCGAGACGCCAGGAAGAACTGAAGCTTTCTTT
TRBJ2-7 - TRBD1 TRBV4-1 CASSQDTGTAYEQYF TGCGCCAGCAGCCAGGATACCGGGACAGCCTACGAGCAGTACTTC
TRBJ2-3 - - TRBV5-1 CASSPLREFGTDTQYF TGCGCCAGCAGCCCTCTAAGGGAGTTTGGCACAGATACGCAGTATTTT
TRBJ1-1 few - TRBV18 CASSPELDTEAFF TGTGCCAGCTCACCTGAGCTTGACACTGAAGCTTTCTTT
TRBJ1-5 - - TRBV2 CASSSGNQPQHF TGTGCCAGCAGCAGTGGCAATCAGCCCCAGCATTTT
TRBJ1-2 - - TRBV2 CASSASANYGYTF TGTGCCAGCAGTGCTTCTGCTAACTATGGCTACACCTTC
TRBJ1-2 - - TRBV7-2 CASSLKGDYGYTF TGTGCCAGCAGCTTAAAAGGAGACTATGGCTACACCTTC
TRBJ2-2 - TRBD2 TRBV5-1 CASSWGLGTSAGELFF TGCGCCAGCAGCTGGGGGTTGGGGACTAGCGCCGGGGAGCTGTTTTTT
TRBJ2-1 - - TRBV11-2 CASSLASSYNEQFF TGTGCCAGCAGCTTAGCGAGCTCCTACAATGAGCAGTTCTTC
TRBJ1-1 - - TRBV10-3 CAISRDKGSTEAFF TGTGCCATCAGTCGGGACAAAGGTTCGACTGAAGCTTTCTTT